Here is one TCR beta chain with its context. This record comes from a study of blood T cell repertoires in COVID-19. The CDR3 is 15 amino acids. V was pared by 0 bases and J by 3 bases, with 10 bases between. Per germline, CDR1 SGHDT and CDR2 YYEEEE. Produced via immunoSEQ multiplex PCR; TCRdb's table is partial and in-frame only. Among approximately 220,000 clones listed, roughly 90% were seen once. The chain couples TRBV5-6 to TRBJ2-1; D gene unclear. The receptor comes from a woman aged 25-40 years with acute COVID-19. The source material was PBMCs or T cells enriched from blood (not recorded which). The CDR3 DNA reads as TGTGCCAGCAGCTTGGACCAGATTCGCTACAATGAGCAGTTCTTC. Its protein product is CASSLDQIRYNEQFF.